The clone carrying this T cell receptor (beta chain) turned up a few times. Its specificity is not known. This specimen comes from a study of beta chain features in type 1 diabetes. Study summary: Across every sample, about 100 million sorted cells were examined in total. Points from the study as a whole: Patients and controls would share equally any PCR tilt toward shorter templates. Researchers report that Type 1 diabetes patients had moderately but significantly shorter TCRB CDR3s across all four CD4+ subsets.

CD4+ cells of the naive, central memory, regulatory and stem cell-like memory types were sorted via CD45RO/CCR7/CD25/CD127/CD95/CD27. The investigators reverse transcribed all of the isolated RNA, so they sequenced expressed TCRB transcripts. This table comes from immunoSEQ multiplex PCR, and its TCRdb copy is limited to in-frame clones, with some not included. The repertoire holds around 140,000 clones, with 9% as singletons. This receptor was obtained from a man aged 30 to 39 with type 1 diabetes. What was sequenced was central memory CD4+ T cells from blood.

The DNA for the CDR3 is TGTGCCAGTAGTGGGGCCACCGGGACAGGCCAGTTCTTC. Protein product: CASSGATGTGQFF. The V and J genes are TRBV19 and TRBJ2-1; TRBD1 aligns across 8 bases. The CDR3 extends over 13 amino acids. J was trimmed by 13 bases and V by 5 bases; bases with no gene match: 10. Germline loops: CDR1 LNHDA, CDR2 SQIVND (reference sequence). Supplemented by reference TRBV19 and TRBJ2-1, the full variable domain reads DGGITQSPKYLFRKEGQNVTLSCEQNLNHDAMYWYRQDPGQGLRLIYYSQIVNDFQKGDIAEGYSVSREKKESFPLTVTSAQKNPTAFYLCASSGATGTGQFFGPGTRLTVL.